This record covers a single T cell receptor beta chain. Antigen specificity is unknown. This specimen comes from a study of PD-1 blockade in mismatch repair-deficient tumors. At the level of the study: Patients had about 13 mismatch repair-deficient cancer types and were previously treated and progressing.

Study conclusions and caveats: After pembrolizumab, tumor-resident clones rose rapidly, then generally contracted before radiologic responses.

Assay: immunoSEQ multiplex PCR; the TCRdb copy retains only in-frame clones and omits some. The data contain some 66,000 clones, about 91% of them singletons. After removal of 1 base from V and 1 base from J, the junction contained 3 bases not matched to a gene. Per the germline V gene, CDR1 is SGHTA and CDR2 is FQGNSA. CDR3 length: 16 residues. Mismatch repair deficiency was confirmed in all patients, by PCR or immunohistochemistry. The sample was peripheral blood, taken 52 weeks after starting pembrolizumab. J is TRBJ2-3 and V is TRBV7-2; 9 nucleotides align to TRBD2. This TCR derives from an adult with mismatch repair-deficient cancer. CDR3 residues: CASSLVLAGRTDTQYF. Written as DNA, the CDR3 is TGTGCCAGCAGCTTAGTTCTAGCGGGGCGCACAGATACGCAGTATTTT.